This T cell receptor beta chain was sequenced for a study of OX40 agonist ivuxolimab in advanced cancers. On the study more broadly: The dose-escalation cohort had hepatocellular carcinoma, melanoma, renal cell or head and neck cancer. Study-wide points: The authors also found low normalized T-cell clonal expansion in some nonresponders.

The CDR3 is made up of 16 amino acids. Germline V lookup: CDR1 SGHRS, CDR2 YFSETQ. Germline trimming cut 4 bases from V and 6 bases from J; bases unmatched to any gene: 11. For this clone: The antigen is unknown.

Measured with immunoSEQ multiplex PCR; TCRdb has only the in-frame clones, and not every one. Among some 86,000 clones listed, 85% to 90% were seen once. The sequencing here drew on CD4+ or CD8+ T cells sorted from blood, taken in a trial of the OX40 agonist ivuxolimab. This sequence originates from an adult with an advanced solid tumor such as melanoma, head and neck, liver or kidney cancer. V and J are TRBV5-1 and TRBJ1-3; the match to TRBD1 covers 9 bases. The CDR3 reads CASSPNHGTGPNTIYF. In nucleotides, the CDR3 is TGCGCCAGCAGCCCCAACCACGGGACAGGGCCAAACACCATATATTTT.